Listed below are T cell receptor beta chains from one sample, sequenced in a study of radiotherapy plus CTLA-4 blockade in lung cancer. The table came from immunoSEQ multiplex PCR; TCRdb's copy has only in-frame clones and leaves some out. The sample lists 65,000 to 100,000 clones, around 83% occurring once. Sequences were derived from peripheral blood, sampled from a patient treated with radiotherapy plus ipilimumab. These receptors were obtained from a human donor with non-small cell lung cancer who had stable disease on radiotherapy plus ipilimumab. The CDR3 runs from the conserved cysteine through the conserved F or W. The D gene is left open where the match is weak. Rows may omit the clone size; those that give it use once, few, many or a size class.

v_call	clone_size	j_call	d_call	cdr3_nt	cdr3_aa
TRBV6-5	few	TRBJ1-6	NA	TGTGCCAGCAGCCCGACAGGAGGTAATTCACCCCTCCACTTT	CASSPTGGNSPLHF
TRBV11-3	NA	TRBJ2-5	NA	TGTGCCAGCAGCTCCACCCGGTCCGTCAGGGGAGGAGAGACCCAGTACTTC	CASSSTRSVRGGETQYF
TRBV6-1	NA	TRBJ2-1	NA	TGTGCCAGCAGTGCAGGGACCAATGAGCAGTTCTTC	CASSAGTNEQFF
TRBV7-2	NA	TRBJ2-3	NA	TGTGCCAGCAGCTCCCTCCTAACAGATACGCAGTATTTT	CASSSLLTDTQYF
TRBV5-1	NA	TRBJ2-7	NA	TGCGCCAGCAGCTCATACCCCGCAGGGCTCACCTACGAGCAGTACTTC	CASSSYPAGLTYEQYF
TRBV13	once	TRBJ2-7	TRBD1	TGTGCCAGCAGCTTAGAGGGACAGGGGACATACGAGCAGTACTTC	CASSLEGQGTYEQYF
TRBV28	few	TRBJ1-5	TRBD1	TGTGCCAGCAGTTACGGACAGGGTCGACAGCCCCAGCATTTT	CASSYGQGRQPQHF
TRBV14	NA	TRBJ2-3	TRBD2	TGTGCCAGCAGCCCCCCCGGGACTAGCGGCACAGATACGCAGTATTTT	CASSPPGTSGTDTQYF
TRBV7-6	NA	TRBJ2-3	NA	TGTGCCAGCATCCCCCGGGAGAAAGATACGCAGTATTTT	CASIPREKDTQYF
TRBV28	NA	TRBJ1-2	NA	TGTGCCAGCAGTTTATCAGGGTCCCCGAAGGGCTACACCTTC	CASSLSGSPKGYTF
TRBV5-1	NA	TRBJ2-7	NA	TGCGCCAGCAGCTTGGATGGCGCCCCGGGTTACGAGCAGTACTTC	CASSLDGAPGYEQYF
TRBV27	NA	TRBJ1-1	TRBD1	TGTGCCAGCAGTTTCTCGGGACAGAAAGCTTTCTTT	CASSFSGQKAFF
TRBV27	NA	TRBJ1-4	NA	TGTGCCAGCGCAGTTAGGCAAAATGAAAAACTGTTTTTT	CASAVRQNEKLFF
TRBV7-2	NA	TRBJ2-3	TRBD2	TGTGCCAGCAGCCCCCCGGGACTAGCGGGGGGGACAGATACGCAGTATTTT	CASSPPGLAGGTDTQYF
TRBV28	NA	TRBJ1-2	NA	TGTGCCAGCAGTTTCAGGGTCGGTGGCTACACCTTC	CASSFRVGGYTF
TRBV2	NA	TRBJ2-7	TRBD1	TGTGCCAGCAGCGATGGGACAGGGAGGTACTTC	CASSDGTGRYF
TRBV28	NA	TRBJ2-1	NA	TGTGCCAGCAGTTCCCCCGGGGGAAGGGTCAATGAGCAGTTCTTC	CASSSPGGRVNEQFF
TRBV9	NA	TRBJ2-1	NA	TGTGCCAGCAACTATTTAGGGGACAATGAGCAGTTCTTC	CASNYLGDNEQFF
TRBV7-8	NA	TRBJ2-2	NA	TGTGCCAGCAGCAGACCCGGGGGCGTCTCAGCGACCGGGGAGCTGTTTTTT	CASSRPGGVSATGELFF
TRBV11-2	NA	TRBJ1-4	NA	TGTGCCAGCAGCTCAGTCCCGACGAGGGAAAAACTGTTTTTT	CASSSVPTREKLFF
TRBV7-2	once	TRBJ1-2	NA	TGTGCCAGCAGCTTTTACAGACAGGAAAACTATGGCTACACCTTC	CASSFYRQENYGYTF
TRBV12-5	NA	TRBJ1-6	NA	TGTGCTAGTGGTTCCCCAGGCAGGGGTAGCTCCTATAATTCACCCCTCCACTTT	CASGSPGRGSSYNSPLHF
TRBV5-1	NA	TRBJ2-1	TRBD2	TGCGCCAGCGCGTTTTGGGTGGGAGGGCCAAATGAGCAGTTCTTC	CASAFWVGGPNEQFF
TRBV7-9	NA	TRBJ2-1	NA	TGTGCCAGCAGCTTAGACCCCCCTCTACTAAAATGGAATGAGCAGTTCTTC	CASSLDPPLLKWNEQFF
TRBV10-2	NA	TRBJ2-3	NA	TGCGCCAGCAGTGGAGAAGTGAGGGGAGATACGCAGTATTTT	CASSGEVRGDTQYF
TRBV10-3	once	TRBJ2-7	NA	TGTGCCATCAGTGTCGACCCTAAATCCTACGAGCAGTACTTC	CAISVDPKSYEQYF
TRBV6-5	NA	TRBJ2-2	TRBD1	TGTGCCAGCAGCACGGACAGGGCGGGCACCGGGGAGCTGTTTTTT	CASSTDRAGTGELFF
TRBV5-5	NA	TRBJ1-3	NA	TGTGCCAGCAGCCCCGATTTCTCTGGAAACACCATATATTTT	CASSPDFSGNTIYF
TRBV9	NA	TRBJ2-1	NA	TGTGCCAGCAGCGTGGGACTTTTAAATGAGCAGTTCTTC	CASSVGLLNEQFF
TRBV25-1	NA	TRBJ2-5	TRBD2	TGTGCCAGCAGTGAGGGAGTAGCGGGAGGGGGAGAGACCCAGTACTTC	CASSEGVAGGGETQYF
TRBV6-5	NA	TRBJ2-7	NA	TGTGCCAGCAGGCCCCGACAGCGGACCTCCTACGAGCAGTACTTC	CASRPRQRTSYEQYF